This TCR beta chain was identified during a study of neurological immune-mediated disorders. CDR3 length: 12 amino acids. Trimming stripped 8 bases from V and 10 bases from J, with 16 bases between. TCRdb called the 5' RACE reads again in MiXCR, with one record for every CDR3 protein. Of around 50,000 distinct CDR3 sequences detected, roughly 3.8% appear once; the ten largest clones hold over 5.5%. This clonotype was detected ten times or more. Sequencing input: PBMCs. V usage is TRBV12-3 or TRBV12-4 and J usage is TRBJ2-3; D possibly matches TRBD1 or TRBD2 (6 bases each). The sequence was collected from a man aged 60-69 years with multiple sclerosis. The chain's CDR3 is CASVHPGAAQYF. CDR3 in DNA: TGTGCCAGCGTCCACCCGGGGGCGGCGCAGTATTTT.